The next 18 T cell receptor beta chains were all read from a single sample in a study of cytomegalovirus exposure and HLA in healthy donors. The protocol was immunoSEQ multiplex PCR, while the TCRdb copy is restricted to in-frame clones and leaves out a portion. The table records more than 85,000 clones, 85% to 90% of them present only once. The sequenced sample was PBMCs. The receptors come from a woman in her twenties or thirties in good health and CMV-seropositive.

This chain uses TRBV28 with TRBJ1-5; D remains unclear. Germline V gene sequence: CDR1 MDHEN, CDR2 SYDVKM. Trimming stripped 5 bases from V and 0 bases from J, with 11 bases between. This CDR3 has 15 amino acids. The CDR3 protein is CASSHFGFSNQPQHF. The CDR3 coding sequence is TGTGCCAGCAGTCACTTCGGGTTTAGCAATCAGCCCCAGCATTTT.

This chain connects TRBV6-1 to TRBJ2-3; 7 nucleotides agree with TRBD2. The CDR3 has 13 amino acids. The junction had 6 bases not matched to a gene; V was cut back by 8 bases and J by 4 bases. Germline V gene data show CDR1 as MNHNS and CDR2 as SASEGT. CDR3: CASGRDFSDTQYF. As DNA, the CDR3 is TGTGCCAGCGGGAGGGACTTCTCAGATACGCAGTATTTT.

DNA for the CDR3: TGTGCCAGCAGCGCCATGAGGGACAGGGAGGGGGAGACCCAGTACTTC. It encodes CASSAMRDREGETQYF. V usage is TRBV9 and J usage is TRBJ2-5; TRBD1 matches 9 bases. This CDR3 comprises 16 residues. The trim removed 3 bases at V and 5 bases at J, leaving 11 bases unmatched. Germline CDR1 SGDLS, CDR2 YYNGEE.

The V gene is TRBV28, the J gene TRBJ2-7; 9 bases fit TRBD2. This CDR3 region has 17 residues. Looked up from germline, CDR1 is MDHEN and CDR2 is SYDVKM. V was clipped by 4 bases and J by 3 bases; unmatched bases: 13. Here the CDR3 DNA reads TGTGCCAGCAGTTCGAGTAGCGGGGGCGGGAGGTTCTACGAGCAGTACTTC. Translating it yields CASSSSSGGGRFYEQYF.

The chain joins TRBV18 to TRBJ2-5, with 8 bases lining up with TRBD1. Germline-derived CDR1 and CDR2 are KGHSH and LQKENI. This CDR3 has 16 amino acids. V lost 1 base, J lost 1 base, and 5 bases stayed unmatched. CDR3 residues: CASSPLGTGAQETQYF. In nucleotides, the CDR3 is TGTGCCAGCTCACCACTAGGGACAGGAGCCCAAGAGACCCAGTACTTC.

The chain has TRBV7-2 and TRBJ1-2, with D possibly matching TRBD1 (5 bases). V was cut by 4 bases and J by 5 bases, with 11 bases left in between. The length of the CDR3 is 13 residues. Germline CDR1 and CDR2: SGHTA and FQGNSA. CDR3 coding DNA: TGTGCCAGCAGCTCCCTCGGGGGTTATGGCTACACCTTC. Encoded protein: CASSSLGGYGYTF.

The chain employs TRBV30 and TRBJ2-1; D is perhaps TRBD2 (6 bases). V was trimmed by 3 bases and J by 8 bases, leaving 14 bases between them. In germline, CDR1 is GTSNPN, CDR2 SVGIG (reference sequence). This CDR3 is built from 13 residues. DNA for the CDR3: TGTGCCTGGAGACCGGGACTCCTCCATGAGCAGTTCTTC. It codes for CAWRPGLLHEQFF.

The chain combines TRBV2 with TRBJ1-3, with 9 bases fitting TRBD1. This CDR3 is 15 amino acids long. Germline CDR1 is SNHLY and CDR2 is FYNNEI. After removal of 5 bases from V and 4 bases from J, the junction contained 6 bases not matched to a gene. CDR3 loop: CASSLGTGRGNTIYF. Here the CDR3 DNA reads TGTGCCAGCAGTCTCGGGACAGGGAGAGGAAACACCATATATTTT.

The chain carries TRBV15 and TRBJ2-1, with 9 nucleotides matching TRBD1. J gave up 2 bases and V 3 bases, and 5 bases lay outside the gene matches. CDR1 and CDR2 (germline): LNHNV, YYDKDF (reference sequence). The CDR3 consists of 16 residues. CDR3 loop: CATSSSGTGTYNEQFF. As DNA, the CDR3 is TGTGCCACCAGCAGTTCCGGGACAGGGACCTACAATGAGCAGTTCTTC. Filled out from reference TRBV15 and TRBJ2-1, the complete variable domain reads DAMVIQNPRYQVTQFGKPVTLSCSQTLNHNVMYWYQQKSSQAPKLLFHYYDKDFNNEADTPDNFQSRRPNTSFCFLDIRSPGLGDTAMYLCATSSSGTGTYNEQFFGPGTRLTVL.

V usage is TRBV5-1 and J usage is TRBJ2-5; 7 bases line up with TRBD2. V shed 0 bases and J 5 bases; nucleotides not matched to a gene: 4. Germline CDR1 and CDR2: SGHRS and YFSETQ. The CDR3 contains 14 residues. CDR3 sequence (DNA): TGCGCCAGCAGCTTGGGGAGCGGGGCCGAGACCCAGTACTTC. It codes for CASSLGSGAETQYF.

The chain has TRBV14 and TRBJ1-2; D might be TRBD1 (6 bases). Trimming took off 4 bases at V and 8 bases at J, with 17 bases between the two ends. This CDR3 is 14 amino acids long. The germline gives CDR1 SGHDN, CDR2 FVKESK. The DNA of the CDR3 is TGTGCCAGCAGCCCGCACACAGGGCCCCTAGGCTACACCTTC. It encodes CASSPHTGPLGYTF.

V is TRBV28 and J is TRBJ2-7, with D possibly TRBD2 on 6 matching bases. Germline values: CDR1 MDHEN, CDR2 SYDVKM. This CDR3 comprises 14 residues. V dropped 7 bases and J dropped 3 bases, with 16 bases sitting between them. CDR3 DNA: TGTGCCAGCATAGGTAGCGGTGACTTCTACGAGCAGTACTTC. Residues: CASIGSGDFYEQYF.

As DNA, the CDR3 is TGTGCCAGCAGCGTAGCGGGAAGGGTCGGTGGCTACACCTTC. It translates to CASSVAGRVGGYTF. This chain links TRBV9 with TRBJ1-2; D is uncertain. This CDR3 contains 14 residues. Germline V gene data show CDR1 as SGDLS and CDR2 as YYNGEE. Trimming cost V 0 bases and J 7 bases, with 13 bases left between them.

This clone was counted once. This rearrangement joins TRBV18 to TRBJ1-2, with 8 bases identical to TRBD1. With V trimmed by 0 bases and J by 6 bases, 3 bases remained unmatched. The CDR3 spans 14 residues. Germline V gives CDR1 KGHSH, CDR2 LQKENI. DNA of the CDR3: TGTGCCAGCTCACCACCGGACAGGGCTCATGGCTACACCTTC. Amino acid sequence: CASSPPDRAHGYTF.

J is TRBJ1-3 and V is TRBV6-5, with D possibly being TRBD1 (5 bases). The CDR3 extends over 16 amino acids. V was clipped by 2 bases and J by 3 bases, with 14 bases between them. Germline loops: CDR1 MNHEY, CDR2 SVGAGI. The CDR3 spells CASSYGASYLGNTIYF. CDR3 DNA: TGTGCCAGCAGTTACGGGGCCAGCTATCTTGGAAACACCATATATTTT.

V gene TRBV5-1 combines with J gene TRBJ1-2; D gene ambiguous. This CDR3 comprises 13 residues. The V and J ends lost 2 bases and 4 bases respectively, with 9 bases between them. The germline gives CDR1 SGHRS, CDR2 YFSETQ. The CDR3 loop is CASSFPGAYGYTF. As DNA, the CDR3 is TGCGCCAGCAGCTTCCCGGGAGCCTATGGCTACACCTTC.

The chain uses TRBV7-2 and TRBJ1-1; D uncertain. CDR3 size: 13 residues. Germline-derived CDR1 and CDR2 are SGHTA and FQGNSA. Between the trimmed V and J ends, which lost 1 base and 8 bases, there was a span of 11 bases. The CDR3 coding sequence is TGTGCCAGCAGCTTAGAGGCAGGCCGAGAAGCTTTCTTT. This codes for CASSLEAGREAFF.

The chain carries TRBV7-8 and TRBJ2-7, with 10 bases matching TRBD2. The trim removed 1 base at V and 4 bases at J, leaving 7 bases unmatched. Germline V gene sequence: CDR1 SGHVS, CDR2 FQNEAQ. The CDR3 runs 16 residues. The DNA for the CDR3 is TGTGCCAGCAGCTTAGGACCCTTAGCGGGGGGTTACGAGCAGTACTTC. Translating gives CASSLGPLAGGYEQYF.